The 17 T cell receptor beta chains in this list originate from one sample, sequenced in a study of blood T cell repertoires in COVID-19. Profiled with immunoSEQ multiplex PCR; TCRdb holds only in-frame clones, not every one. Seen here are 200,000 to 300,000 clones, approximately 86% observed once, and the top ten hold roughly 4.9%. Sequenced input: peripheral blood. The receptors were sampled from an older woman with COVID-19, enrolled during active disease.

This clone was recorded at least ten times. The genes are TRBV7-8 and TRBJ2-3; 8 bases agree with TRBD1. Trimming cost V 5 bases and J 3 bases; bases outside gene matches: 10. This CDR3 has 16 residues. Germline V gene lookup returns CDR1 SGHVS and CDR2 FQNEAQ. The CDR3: CASSGERQGRTDTQYF. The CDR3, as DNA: TGTGCCAGCAGCGGCGAGCGACAGGGGAGAACAGATACGCAGTATTTT.

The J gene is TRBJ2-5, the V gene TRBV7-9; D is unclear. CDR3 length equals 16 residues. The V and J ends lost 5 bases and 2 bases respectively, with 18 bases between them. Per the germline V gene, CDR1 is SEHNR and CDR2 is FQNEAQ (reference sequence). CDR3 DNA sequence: TGTGCCAGCAGCCCCCCCCGTAGAGGAGCTCAAGAGACCCAGTACTTC. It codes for CASSPPRRGAQETQYF.

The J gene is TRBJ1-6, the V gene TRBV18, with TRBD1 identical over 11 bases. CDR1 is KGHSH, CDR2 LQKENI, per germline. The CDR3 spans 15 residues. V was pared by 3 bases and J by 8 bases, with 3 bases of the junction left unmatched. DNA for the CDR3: TGTGCCAGCTCACCCTCGGACAGGGGGCATTCACCCCTCCACTTT. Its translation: CASSPSDRGHSPLHF.

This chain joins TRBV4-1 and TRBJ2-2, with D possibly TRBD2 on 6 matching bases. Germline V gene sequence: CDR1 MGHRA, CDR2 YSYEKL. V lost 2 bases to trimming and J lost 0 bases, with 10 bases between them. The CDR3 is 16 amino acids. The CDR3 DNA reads TGCGCCAGCAGCCAACGAAGCGGGTCGAACACCGGGGAGCTGTTTTTT. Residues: CASSQRSGSNTGELFF.

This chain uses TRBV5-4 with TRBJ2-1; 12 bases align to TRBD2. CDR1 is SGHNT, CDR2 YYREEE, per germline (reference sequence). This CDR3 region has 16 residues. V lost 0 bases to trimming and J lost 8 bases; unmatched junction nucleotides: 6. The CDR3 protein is CASSLGGTSGSYEQFF. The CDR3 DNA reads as TGTGCCAGCAGCTTGGGCGGGACTAGCGGGTCCTATGAGCAGTTCTTC. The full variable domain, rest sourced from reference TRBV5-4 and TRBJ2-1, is ETGVTQSPTHLIKTRGQQVTLRCSSQSGHNTVSWYQQALGQGPQFIFQYYREEENGRGNFPPRFSGLQFPNYSSELNVNALELDDSALYLCASSLGGTSGSYEQFFGPGTRLTVL.

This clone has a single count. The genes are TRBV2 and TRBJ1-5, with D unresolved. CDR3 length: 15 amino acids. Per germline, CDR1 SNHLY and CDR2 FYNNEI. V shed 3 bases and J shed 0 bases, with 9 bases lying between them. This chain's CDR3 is CASSEGSYSNQPQHF. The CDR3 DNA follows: TGTGCCAGCAGTGAGGGCAGCTATAGCAATCAGCCCCAGCATTTT. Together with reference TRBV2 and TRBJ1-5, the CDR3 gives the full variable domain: EPEVTQTPSHQVTQMGQEVILRCVPISNHLYFYWYRQILGQKVEFLVSFYNNEISEKSEIFDDQFSVERPDGSNFTLKIRSTKLEDSAMYFCASSEGSYSNQPQHFGDGTRLSIL.

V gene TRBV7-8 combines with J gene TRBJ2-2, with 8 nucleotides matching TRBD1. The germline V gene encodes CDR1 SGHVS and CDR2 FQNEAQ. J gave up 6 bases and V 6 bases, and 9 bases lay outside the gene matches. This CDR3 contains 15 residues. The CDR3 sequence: CASSSQGAVAGELFF. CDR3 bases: TGTGCCAGCAGTTCCCAGGGGGCTGTTGCCGGGGAGCTGTTTTTT.

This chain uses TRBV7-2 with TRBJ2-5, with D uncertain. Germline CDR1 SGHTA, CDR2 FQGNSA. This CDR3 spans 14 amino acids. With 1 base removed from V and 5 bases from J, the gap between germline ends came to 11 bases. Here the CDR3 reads CASSLGSSLETQYF. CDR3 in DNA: TGTGCCAGCAGCTTAGGTAGTAGCTTGGAGACCCAGTACTTC.

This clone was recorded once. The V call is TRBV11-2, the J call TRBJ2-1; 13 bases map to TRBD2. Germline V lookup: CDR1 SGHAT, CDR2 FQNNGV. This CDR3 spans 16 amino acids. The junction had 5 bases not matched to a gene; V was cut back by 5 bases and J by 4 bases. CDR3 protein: CASSRTSGGLYNEQFF. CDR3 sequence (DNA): TGTGCCAGCAGCCGGACTAGCGGGGGTCTATACAATGAGCAGTTCTTC.

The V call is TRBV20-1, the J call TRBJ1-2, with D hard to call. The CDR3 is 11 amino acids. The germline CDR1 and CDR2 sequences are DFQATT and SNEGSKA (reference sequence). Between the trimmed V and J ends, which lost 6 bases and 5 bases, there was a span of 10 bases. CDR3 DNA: TGCAGTGCCGCATCGGGATATGGCTACACCTTC. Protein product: CSAASGYGYTF.

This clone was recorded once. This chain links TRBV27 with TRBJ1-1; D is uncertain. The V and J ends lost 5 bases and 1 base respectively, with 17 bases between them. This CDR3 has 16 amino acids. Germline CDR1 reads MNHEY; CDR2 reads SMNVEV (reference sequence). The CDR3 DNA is TGTGCCAGCAGTCAAGATATTCGCCGGGGGAACACTGAAGCTTTCTTT. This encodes CASSQDIRRGNTEAFF.

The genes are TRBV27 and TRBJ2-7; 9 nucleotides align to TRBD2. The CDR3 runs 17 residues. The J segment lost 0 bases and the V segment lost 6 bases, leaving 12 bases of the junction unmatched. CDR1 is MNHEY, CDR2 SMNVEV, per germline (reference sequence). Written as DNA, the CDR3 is TGTGCCAGCAGCCGGTACCGAAGGACTAGCGACTCCTACGAGCAGTACTTC. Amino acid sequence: CASSRYRRTSDSYEQYF.

The chain's CDR3 is CASSVTGRRADTQYF. The CDR3 nucleotides are TGTGCCAGCAGTGTAACGGGAAGGCGTGCAGATACGCAGTATTTT. This chain uses TRBV6-4 with TRBJ2-3, with D possibly matching TRBD2 (5 bases). The CDR3 length is 15 residues. Germline V gives CDR1 MRHNA, CDR2 SNTAGT. V was clipped by 4 bases and J by 4 bases, with 15 bases between them.

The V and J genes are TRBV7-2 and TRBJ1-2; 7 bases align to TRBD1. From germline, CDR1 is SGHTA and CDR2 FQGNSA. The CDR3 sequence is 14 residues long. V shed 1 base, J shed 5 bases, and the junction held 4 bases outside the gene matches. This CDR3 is CASSLVRTGYGYTF. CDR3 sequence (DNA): TGTGCCAGCAGCTTAGTTCGGACAGGTTATGGCTACACCTTC.

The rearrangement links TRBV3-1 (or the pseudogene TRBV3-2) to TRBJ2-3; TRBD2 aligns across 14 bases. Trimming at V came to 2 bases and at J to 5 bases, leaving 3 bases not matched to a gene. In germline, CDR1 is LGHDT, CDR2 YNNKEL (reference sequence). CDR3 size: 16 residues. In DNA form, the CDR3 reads TGTGCCAGCAGCCAACGACTAGCGGGAGGGGTAGATACGCAGTATTTT. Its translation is CASSQRLAGGVDTQYF.

CDR3 in amino acids: CASSTVRINQPQHF. CDR3 sequence (DNA): TGTGCCAGCAGCACAGTTAGAATCAATCAGCCCCAGCATTTT. The chain has TRBV7-2 and TRBJ1-5; D is unresolved. Germline V CDR1 and CDR2: SGHTA, FQGNSA. The V end was cut by 5 bases, the J end by 3 bases, with 11 bases between. The length of the CDR3 is 14 residues.

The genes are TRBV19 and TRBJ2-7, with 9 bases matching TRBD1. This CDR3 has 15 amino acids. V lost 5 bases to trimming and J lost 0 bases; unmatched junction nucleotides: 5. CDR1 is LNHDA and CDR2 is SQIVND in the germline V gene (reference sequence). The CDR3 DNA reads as TGTGCCAGTAGTGTGGACAGGGGCGCCTCCTACGAGCAGTACTTC. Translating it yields CASSVDRGASYEQYF.